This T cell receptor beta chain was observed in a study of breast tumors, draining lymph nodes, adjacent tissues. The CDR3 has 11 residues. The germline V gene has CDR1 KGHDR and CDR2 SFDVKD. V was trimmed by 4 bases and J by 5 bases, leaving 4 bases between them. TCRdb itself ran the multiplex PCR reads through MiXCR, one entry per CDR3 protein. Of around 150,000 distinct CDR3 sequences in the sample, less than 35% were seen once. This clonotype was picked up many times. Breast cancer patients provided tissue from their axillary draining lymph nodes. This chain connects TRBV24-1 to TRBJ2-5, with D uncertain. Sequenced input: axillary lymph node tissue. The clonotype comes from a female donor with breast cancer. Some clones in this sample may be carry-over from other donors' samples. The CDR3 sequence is CATSEGETQYF. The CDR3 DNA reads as TGTGCCACCAGTGAAGGGGAGACCCAGTACTTC.